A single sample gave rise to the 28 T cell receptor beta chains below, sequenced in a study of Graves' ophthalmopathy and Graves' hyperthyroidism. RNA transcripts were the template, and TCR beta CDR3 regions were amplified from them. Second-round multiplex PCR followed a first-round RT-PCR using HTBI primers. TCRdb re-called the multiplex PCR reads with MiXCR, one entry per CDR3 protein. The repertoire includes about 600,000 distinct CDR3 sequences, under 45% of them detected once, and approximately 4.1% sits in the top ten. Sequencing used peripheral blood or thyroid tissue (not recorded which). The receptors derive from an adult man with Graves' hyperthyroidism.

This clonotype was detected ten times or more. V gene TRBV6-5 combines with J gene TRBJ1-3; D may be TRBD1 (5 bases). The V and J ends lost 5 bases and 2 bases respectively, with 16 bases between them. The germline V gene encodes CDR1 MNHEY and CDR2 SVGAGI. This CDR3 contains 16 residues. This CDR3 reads CASSSPIQGAGNTIYF. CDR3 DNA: TGTGCCAGCAGTAGCCCCATCCAGGGCGCTGGAAACACCATATATTTT.

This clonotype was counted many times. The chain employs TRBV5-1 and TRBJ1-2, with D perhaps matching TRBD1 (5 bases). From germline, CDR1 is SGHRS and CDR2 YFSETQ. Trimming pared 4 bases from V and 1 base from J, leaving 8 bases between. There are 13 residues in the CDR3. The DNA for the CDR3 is TGCGCCAGCAGCCCGCAGGGTAACTATGGCTACACCTTC. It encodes CASSPQGNYGYTF.

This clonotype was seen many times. The CDR3 spells CASSPRIRSQETQYF. The CDR3 DNA reads as TGTGCCAGCAGCCCCCGGATCCGCAGCCAAGAGACCCAGTACTTC. The rearrangement uses TRBV7-9 and TRBJ2-5; D gene uncertain. The CDR3 runs to 15 residues. V lost 5 bases to trimming and J lost 1 base, with 14 bases between them. Germline CDR1 reads SEHNR; CDR2 reads FQNEAQ (reference sequence).

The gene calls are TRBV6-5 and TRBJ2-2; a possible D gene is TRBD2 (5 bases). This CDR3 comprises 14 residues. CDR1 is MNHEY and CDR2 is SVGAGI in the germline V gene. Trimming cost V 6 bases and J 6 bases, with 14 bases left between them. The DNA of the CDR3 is TGTGCCAGCAGAAAAAGCGGTGGGTCCGGGGAGCTGTTTTTT. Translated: CASRKSGGSGELFF.

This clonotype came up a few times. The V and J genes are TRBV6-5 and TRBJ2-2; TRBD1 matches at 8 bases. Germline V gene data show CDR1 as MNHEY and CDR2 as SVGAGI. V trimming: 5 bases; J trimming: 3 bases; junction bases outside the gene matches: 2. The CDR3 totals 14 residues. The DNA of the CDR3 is TGTGCCAGCAGTAAACAGGGGGACACCGGGGAGCTGTTTTTT. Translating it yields CASSKQGDTGELFF.

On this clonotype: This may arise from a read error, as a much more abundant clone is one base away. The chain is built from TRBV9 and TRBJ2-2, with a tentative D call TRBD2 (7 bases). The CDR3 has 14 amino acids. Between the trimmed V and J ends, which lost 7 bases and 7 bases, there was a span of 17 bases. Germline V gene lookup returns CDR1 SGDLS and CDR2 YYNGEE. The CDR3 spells CASGAPGGHGELFF. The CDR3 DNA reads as TGTGCCAGCGGTGCCCCGGGGGGCCACGGGGAGCTGTTTTTT.

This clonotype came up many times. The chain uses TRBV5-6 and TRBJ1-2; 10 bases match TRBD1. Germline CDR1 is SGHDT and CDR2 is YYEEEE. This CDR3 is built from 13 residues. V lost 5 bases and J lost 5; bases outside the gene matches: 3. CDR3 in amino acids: CASRSDRGYGYTF. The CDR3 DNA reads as TGTGCCAGCAGGTCGGACAGGGGGTATGGCTACACCTTC.

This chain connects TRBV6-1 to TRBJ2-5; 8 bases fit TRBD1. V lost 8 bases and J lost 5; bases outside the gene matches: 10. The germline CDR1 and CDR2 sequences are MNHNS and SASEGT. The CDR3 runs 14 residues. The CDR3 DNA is TGTGCCAGCGTATCCGGACAGGGCCGGGAGACCCAGTACTTC. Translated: CASVSGQGRETQYF.

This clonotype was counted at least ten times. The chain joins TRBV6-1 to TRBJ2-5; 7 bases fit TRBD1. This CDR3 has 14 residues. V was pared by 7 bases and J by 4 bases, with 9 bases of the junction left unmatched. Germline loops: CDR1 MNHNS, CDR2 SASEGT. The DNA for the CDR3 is TGTGCCAGCAATTGGGGCAGGGGGATAGAGACCCAGTACTTC. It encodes CASNWGRGIETQYF.

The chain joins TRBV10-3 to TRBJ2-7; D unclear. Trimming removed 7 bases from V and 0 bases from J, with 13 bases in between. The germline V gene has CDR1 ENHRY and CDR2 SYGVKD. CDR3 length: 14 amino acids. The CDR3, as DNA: TGTGCCATCACCCCCTCGGAGAGCTCCTACGAGCAGTACTTC. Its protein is CAITPSESSYEQYF.

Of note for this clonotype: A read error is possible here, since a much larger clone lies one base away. As DNA, the CDR3 is TGTGCCAGCAGCGTAGGCGCCGGGACAGTAAATTCACCCCTCCACTTT. This gives the protein CASSVGAGTVNSPLHF. This sequence joins TRBV13 and TRBJ1-6; TRBD1 aligns across 7 bases. Germline V gene data show CDR1 as PRHDT and CDR2 as FYEKMQ (reference sequence). The length of the CDR3 is 16 residues.

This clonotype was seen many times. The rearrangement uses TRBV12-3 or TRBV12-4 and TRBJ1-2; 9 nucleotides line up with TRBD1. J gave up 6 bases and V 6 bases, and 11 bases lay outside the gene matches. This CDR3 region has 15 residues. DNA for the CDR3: TGTGCCAGCAGCCCCCCCAACAGGGGGCACAATGGCTACACCTTC. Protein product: CASSPPNRGHNGYTF.

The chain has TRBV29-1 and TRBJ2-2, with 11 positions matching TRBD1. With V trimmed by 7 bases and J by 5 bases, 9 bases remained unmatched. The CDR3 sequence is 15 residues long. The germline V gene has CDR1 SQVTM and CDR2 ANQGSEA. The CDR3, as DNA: TGCAGCGCATCGGGTGGGACAGGGGGTACCGGGGAGCTGTTTTTT. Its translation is CSASGGTGGTGELFF.

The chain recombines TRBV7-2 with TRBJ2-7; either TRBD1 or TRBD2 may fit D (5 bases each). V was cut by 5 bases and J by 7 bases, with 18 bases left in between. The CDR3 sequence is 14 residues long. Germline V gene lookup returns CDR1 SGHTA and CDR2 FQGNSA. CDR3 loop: CASSQGTDSLEQYF. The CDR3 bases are TGTGCCAGCAGCCAAGGGACGGATTCTTTGGAGCAGTACTTC.

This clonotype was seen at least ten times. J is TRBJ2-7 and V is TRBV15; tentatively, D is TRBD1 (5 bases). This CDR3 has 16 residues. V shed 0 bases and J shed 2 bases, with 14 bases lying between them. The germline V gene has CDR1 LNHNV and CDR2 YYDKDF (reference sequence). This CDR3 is CATSRDAWGETYEQYF. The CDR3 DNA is TGTGCCACCAGCAGAGATGCGTGGGGCGAGACCTACGAGCAGTACTTC.

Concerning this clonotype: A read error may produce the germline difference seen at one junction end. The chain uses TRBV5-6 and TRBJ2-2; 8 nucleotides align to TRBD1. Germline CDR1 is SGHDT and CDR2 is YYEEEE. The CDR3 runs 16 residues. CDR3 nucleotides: TGTACCAGCGGCCGACCGACAGGGGAGAACACCGGGGAGCTGTTTTTT. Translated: CTSGRPTGENTGELFF.

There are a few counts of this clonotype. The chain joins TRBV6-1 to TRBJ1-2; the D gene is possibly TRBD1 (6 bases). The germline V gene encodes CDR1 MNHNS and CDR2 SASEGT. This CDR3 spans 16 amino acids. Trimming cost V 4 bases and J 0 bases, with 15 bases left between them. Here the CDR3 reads CASSVRRGASNYGYTF. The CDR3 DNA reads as TGTGCCAGCAGTGTTCGTCGGGGGGCTTCTAACTATGGCTACACCTTC.

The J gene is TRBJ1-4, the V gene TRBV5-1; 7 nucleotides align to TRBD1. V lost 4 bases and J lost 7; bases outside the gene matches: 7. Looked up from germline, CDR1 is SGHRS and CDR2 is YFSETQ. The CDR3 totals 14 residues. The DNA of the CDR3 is TGCGCCAGCAGCCCTCTGACAGGGACTGAAAAACTGTTTTTT. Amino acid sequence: CASSPLTGTEKLFF.

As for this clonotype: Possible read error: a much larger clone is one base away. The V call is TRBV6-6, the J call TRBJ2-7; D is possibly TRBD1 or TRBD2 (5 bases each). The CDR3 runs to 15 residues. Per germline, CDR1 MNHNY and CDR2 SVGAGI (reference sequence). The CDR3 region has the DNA TGTGCCGGCAGTTCGGGGCAGGGCAGCACCTACGAGCAGTACTTC. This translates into CAGSSGQGSTYEQYF.

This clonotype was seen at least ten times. The chain's CDR3 is CASSVGQSMNTEAFF. CDR3 DNA sequence: TGTGCCAGCAGCGTAGGACAGAGCATGAACACTGAAGCTTTCTTT. The rearrangement joins TRBV19 to TRBJ1-1; a possible D gene is TRBD1 (6 bases). This CDR3 has 15 amino acids. Germline V gives CDR1 LNHDA, CDR2 SQIVND (reference sequence). V was cut by 9 bases and J by 0 bases, with 17 bases left in between.

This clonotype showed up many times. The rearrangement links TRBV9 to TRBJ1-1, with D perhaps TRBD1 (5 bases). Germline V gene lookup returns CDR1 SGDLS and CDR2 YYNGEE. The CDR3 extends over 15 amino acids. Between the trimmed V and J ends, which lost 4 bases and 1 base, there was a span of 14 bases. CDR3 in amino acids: CASSPLLGGNTEAFF. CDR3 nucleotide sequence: TGTGCCAGCAGCCCCCTGCTCGGGGGGAACACTGAAGCTTTCTTT.

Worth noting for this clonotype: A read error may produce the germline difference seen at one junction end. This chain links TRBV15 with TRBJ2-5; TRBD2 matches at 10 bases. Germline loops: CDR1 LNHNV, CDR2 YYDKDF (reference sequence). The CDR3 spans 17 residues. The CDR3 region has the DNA TGTGCCACCAGCCGGGACTCGGGACTAGCGACCCAAGAGACCCACTACTTC. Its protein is CATSRDSGLATQETHYF.

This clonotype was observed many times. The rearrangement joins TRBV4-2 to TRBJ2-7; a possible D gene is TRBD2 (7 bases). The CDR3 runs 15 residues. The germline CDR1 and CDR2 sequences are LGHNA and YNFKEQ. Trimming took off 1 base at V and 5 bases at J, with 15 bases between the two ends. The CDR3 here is CASSQVSGEGDEQYF. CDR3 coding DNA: TGTGCCAGCAGCCAAGTTTCCGGGGAGGGGGACGAGCAGTACTTC.

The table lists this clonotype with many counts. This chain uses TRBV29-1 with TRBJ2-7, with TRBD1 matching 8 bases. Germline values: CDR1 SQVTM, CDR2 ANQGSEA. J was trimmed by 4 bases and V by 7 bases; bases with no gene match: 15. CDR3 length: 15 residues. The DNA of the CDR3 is TGCAGCGCCGAGAGACGACAGGGGATATCGTACGAGCAGTACTTC. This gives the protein CSAERRQGISYEQYF.

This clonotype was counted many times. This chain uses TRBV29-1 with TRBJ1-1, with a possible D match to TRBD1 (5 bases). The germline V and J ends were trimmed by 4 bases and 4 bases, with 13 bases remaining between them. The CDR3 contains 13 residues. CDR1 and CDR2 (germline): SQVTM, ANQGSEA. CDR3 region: CSVGGGTITEAFF. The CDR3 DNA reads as TGCAGCGTTGGTGGGGGTACCATCACTGAAGCTTTCTTT.

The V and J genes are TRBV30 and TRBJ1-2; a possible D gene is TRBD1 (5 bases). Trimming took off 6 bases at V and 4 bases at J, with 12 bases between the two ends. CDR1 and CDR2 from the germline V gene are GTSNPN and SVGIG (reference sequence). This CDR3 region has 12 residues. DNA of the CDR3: TGTGCCTGCGACCGGGGGATCTATGGCTACACCTTC. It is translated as CACDRGIYGYTF.

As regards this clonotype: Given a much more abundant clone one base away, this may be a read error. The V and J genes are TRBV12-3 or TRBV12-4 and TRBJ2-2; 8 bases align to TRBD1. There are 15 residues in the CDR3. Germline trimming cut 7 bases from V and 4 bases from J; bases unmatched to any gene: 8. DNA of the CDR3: TGTGCCAGCATCCCCGGACAGGGCCTCACCGGGGAGCTGTTTTTT. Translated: CASIPGQGLTGELFF.

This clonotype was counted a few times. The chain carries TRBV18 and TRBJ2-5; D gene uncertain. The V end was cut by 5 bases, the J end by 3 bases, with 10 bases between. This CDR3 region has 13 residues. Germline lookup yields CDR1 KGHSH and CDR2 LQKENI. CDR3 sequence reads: CASSSRPEETQYF. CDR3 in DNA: TGTGCCAGCTCATCGCGGCCAGAAGAGACCCAGTACTTC.